The next 22 T cell receptor beta chains were all read from a single sample in a study of CD8 T cells in ankylosing spondylitis. TCRdb re-derived calls from the 5' RACE reads in MiXCR, one entry per CDR3 protein. The sample lists around 150,000 distinct CDR3 sequences; 10% to 12% were seen once. The sample was blood, either unsorted or a sorted T cell fraction (not recorded which). Source of these receptors: a female donor with ankylosing spondylitis or in good health (not recorded which).

This clonotype has a count of ten or more. CDR3 in DNA: TGTGCCAGCAGTAGGTCTGGACTAGCGGGTTCGCAAAGCACAGATACGCAGTATTTT. Translated: CASSRSGLAGSQSTDTQYF. V and J are TRBV6-1 and TRBJ2-3; 11 positions match TRBD2. Germline V gene lookup returns CDR1 MNHNS and CDR2 SASEGT. There are 19 residues in the CDR3. J lost 0 bases, V lost 5 bases, and 13 bases had no gene match.

In this sample, this clonotype turned up many times. The J gene is TRBJ2-7, the V gene TRBV14; no reliable D call. This CDR3 contains 12 residues. The V and J ends lost 1 base and 2 bases respectively, with 3 bases between them. The germline gives CDR1 SGHDN, CDR2 FVKESK. The CDR3: CASSQVTYEQYF. The CDR3 coding sequence is TGTGCCAGCAGCCAAGTGACCTACGAGCAGTACTTC. Supplemented by reference TRBV14 and TRBJ2-7, the full variable domain reads EAGVTQFPSHSVIEKGQTVTLRCDPISGHDNLYWYRRVMGKEIKFLLHFVKESKQDESGMPNNRFLAERTGGTYSTLKVQPAELEDSGVYFCASSQVTYEQYFGPGTRLTVT.

This clonotype was counted many times. The rearrangement uses TRBV18 and TRBJ1-1, with 10 bases identical to TRBD1. From germline, CDR1 is KGHSH and CDR2 LQKENI. CDR3 size: 15 residues. Trimming at V came to 4 bases and at J to 5 bases, leaving 7 bases not matched to a gene. Here the CDR3 reads CASSRKPGQGTEAFF. Here the CDR3 DNA reads TGTGCCAGCTCACGTAAACCGGGACAGGGGACTGAAGCTTTCTTT.

The V and J genes are TRBV13 and TRBJ1-1, with D unclear. CDR1 and CDR2 from the germline V gene are PRHDT and FYEKMQ (reference sequence). The CDR3 totals 11 residues. V shed 5 bases and J shed 6 bases, with 7 bases lying between them. The CDR3 reads CASSREAEAFF. The DNA for the CDR3 is TGTGCCAGCAGCCGGGAGGCTGAAGCTTTCTTT.

This clonotype was seen repeatedly, ten times or more. V is TRBV24-1 and J is TRBJ2-3; D remains ambiguous. CDR1 is KGHDR, CDR2 SFDVKD, per germline. The CDR3 contains 14 residues. Trimming shortened V by 7 bases and J by 5 bases, and 15 bases separated the two germline ends. The CDR3 nucleotides read TGTGCCACCAGCGCCACTACCCTTATAGATACGCAGTATTTT. Its translation is CATSATTLIDTQYF.

This clonotype was seen many times. This chain joins TRBV12-3 or TRBV12-4 and TRBJ2-7; 8 nucleotides line up with TRBD2. J was trimmed by 4 bases and V by 7 bases; bases with no gene match: 9. This CDR3 has 14 amino acids. DNA for the CDR3: TGTGCCAGCACCTTAGCGGGACAAGGGTACGAGCAGTACTTC. Protein: CASTLAGQGYEQYF.

This clonotype was observed at least ten times. The chain's CDR3 is CASTILEATDTQYF. CDR3 in DNA: TGTGCCAGCACCATTCTGGAGGCCACAGATACGCAGTATTTT. V and J are TRBV7-9 and TRBJ2-3; possible D gene TRBD2, 5 bases. The ends were cut back, 7 bases at V and 2 bases at J, with 13 bases in the middle. The CDR3 is made up of 14 amino acids. Per germline, CDR1 SEHNR and CDR2 FQNEAQ (reference sequence).

On this clonotype itself: This may arise from a read error, as a much more abundant clone is one base away. This chain joins TRBV7-9 and TRBJ1-2; D uncertain. The CDR3 spans 12 residues. Germline assignment: CDR1 SEHNR and CDR2 FQNEAQ (reference sequence). The DNA of the CDR3 is TGTGCCAGCAGCTTACTCAGAAGAGGCTACGCCTTC. This gives the protein CASSLLRRGYAF.

This clonotype has ten or more counts. The chain recombines TRBV7-2 with TRBJ2-6; D is undetermined. This CDR3 contains 17 residues. V lost 2 bases and J lost 4, with 15 bases in between. CDR1 is SGHTA and CDR2 is FQGNSA in the germline V gene. Here the CDR3 DNA reads TGTGCCAGCAGCTTACTCCCCTCCATCAGGGGGGCCAACGTCCTGACTTTC. This encodes CASSLLPSIRGANVLTF.

Ten or more counts support this clonotype. This chain joins TRBV6-2 or TRBV6-3 and TRBJ1-3; D might be TRBD1 (5 bases). There are 13 residues in the CDR3. V shed 5 bases and J shed 4 bases, with 9 bases lying between them. Germline assignment: CDR1 MNHEY and CDR2 SVGEGT. The CDR3 region has the DNA TGTGCCAGCAGTCCGAGGGGAGGAAACACCATATATTTT. It encodes CASSPRGGNTIYF.

J is TRBJ1-2 and V is TRBV20-1; unclear D gene. The ends were cut back, 6 bases at V and 6 bases at J, with 17 bases in the middle. Germline-derived CDR1 and CDR2 are DFQATT and SNEGSKA (reference sequence). This CDR3 has 13 amino acids. The CDR3 DNA reads as TGCAGTGCCCGACTCCTCTCAAAAGATGGCTACACCTTC. Translated: CSARLLSKDGYTF.

The chain couples TRBV30 to TRBJ2-3; a possible D gene is TRBD2 (5 bases). Germline V gene sequence: CDR1 GTSNPN, CDR2 SVGIG (reference sequence). CDR3 length equals 13 residues. Trimming left V 1 base short and J 3 bases short, with 8 bases between. CDR3 residues: CAWSAGETDTQYF. The CDR3 DNA reads as TGTGCCTGGAGTGCTGGGGAGACAGATACGCAGTATTTT.

Remarks on this clonotype: Just one base apart from a much larger clone, this may be a read error. The chain uses TRBV5-6 and TRBJ1-2, with D tentatively TRBD1 (5 bases). The CDR3 loop spans 17 amino acids. CDR1 is SGHDT and CDR2 is YYEEEE in the germline V gene. The CDR3 reads CASNLGPEGTPSYGYTF. CDR3 DNA sequence: TGTGCCAGCAACTTGGGGCCTGAGGGCACCCCATCCTATGGCTACACCTTC.

This clonotype was recorded at least ten times. The genes are TRBV6-2 or TRBV6-3 and TRBJ1-2; 9 bases fit TRBD1. The CDR3 has 15 residues. V lost 5 bases and J lost 8; bases outside the gene matches: 12. Germline loops: CDR1 MNHEY, CDR2 SVGEGT. The CDR3 nucleotides read TGTGCCAGCAGTCCTATCGGGACAGGGAGGGAAGGCTACACCTTC. Amino acids: CASSPIGTGREGYTF.

This clonotype was observed many times. The rearrangement uses TRBV5-1 and TRBJ2-3; D possibly corresponds to TRBD1 (6 bases). Per the germline V gene, CDR1 is SGHRS and CDR2 is YFSETQ. The CDR3 spans 13 residues. The V end was cut by 4 bases, the J end by 5 bases, with 11 bases between. Here the CDR3 DNA reads TGCGCCAGCAGCGACTTAGGGGGAGATACGCAGTATTTT. Translated, it gives CASSDLGGDTQYF. Combining the CDR3 with reference TRBV5-1 and TRBJ2-3 gives the whole variable domain KAGVTQTPRYLIKTRGQQVTLSCSPISGHRSVSWYQQTPGQGLQFLFEYFSETQRNKGNFPGRFSGRQFSNSRSEMNVSTLELGDSALYLCASSDLGGDTQYFGPGTRLTVL.

This clonotype showed up many times. The chain links TRBV20-1 to TRBJ2-7; D remains ambiguous. The CDR3 has 13 amino acids. Germline V CDR1 and CDR2: DFQATT, SNEGSKA (reference sequence). V lost 5 bases, J lost 3 bases, and 14 bases lay in between. This CDR3 reads CSARPGNNYEQYF. In nucleotides, the CDR3 is TGCAGTGCTCGACCTGGGAACAACTACGAGCAGTACTTC.

This clonotype has a count of ten or more. V usage is TRBV20-1 and J usage is TRBJ2-7, with 7 positions matching TRBD2. Per germline, CDR1 DFQATT and CDR2 SNEGSKA (reference sequence). The J segment lost 0 bases and the V segment lost 5 bases, leaving 13 bases of the junction unmatched. The CDR3 runs 16 residues. DNA for the CDR3: TGCAGTGCTGGATTACCGACTAGCCCTAGCTCCTACGAGCAGTACTTC. It specifies CSAGLPTSPSSYEQYF.

The chain carries TRBV27 and TRBJ2-2; D uncertain. The CDR3 has 18 amino acids. From germline, CDR1 is MNHEY and CDR2 SMNVEV (reference sequence). Deletions cut 2 bases from V and 3 bases from J, with 19 bases between. CDR3 nucleotides: TGTGCCAGCAGTTTAAGGGCAGGCGGATCCGCCTACACCGGGGAGCTGTTTTTT. Amino acid sequence: CASSLRAGGSAYTGELFF.

V and J are TRBV27 and TRBJ1-5, with 7 bases lining up with TRBD1. V lost 5 bases, J lost 1 base, and 11 bases stayed unmatched. The CDR3 totals 17 residues. Per the germline V gene, CDR1 is MNHEY and CDR2 is SMNVEV (reference sequence). The CDR3: CASSGFSRGESNQPQHF. The CDR3 nucleotides are TGTGCCAGCAGTGGTTTCAGCAGGGGGGAGAGCAATCAGCCCCAGCATTTT.

This clonotype was detected many times. The rearrangement joins TRBV18 to TRBJ2-7, with D perhaps TRBD2 (5 bases). CDR1 KGHSH and CDR2 LQKENI come from the germline V gene. Trimming stripped 2 bases from V and 3 bases from J, with 14 bases between. The CDR3 has 15 amino acids. The CDR3 coding sequence is TGTGCCAGCTCACCAGCGGCGGGTCCTTTCTACGAGCAGTACTTC. It encodes CASSPAAGPFYEQYF.

This clonotype has at least ten counts. The V gene is TRBV12-3 or TRBV12-4, the J gene TRBJ2-7; 10 nucleotides line up with TRBD2. After removal of 5 bases from V and 7 bases from J, the junction contained 11 bases not matched to a gene. This CDR3 contains 15 residues. CDR3 in DNA: TGTGCCAGCAGTCCCCAGCGGGGGGGGGCCGGGGAGCAGTACTTC. It specifies CASSPQRGGAGEQYF.

This chain links TRBV29-1 with TRBJ2-6; the D call may be TRBD1 or TRBD2 (5 bases each). V lost 5 bases to trimming and J lost 0 bases, with 14 bases between them. CDR1 is SQVTM and CDR2 is ANQGSEA in the germline V gene. The length of the CDR3 is 16 residues. In DNA form, the CDR3 reads TGCAGCGTTCACGGGGCAGCCGACTCTGGGGCCAACGTCCTGACTTTC. This sequence encodes CSVHGAADSGANVLTF.